This TCR beta chain was documented in a study of OX40 agonist ivuxolimab in advanced cancers. As for the study in general: An agonistic human IgG2 monoclonal antibody against OX40 (CD134) was given. One hepatocellular carcinoma and a couple of cutaneous melanoma patients partially responded.

TCRdb keeps only in-frame clones here, not all; method: immunoSEQ multiplex PCR. This sample has about 100,000 clones; less than 95% occur once, and the top ten carry approximately 0.58%. Study-wide results and limits: Expanded clones belonging to CD8+ T cells outnumbered, on average, those of CD4+.

Comment on this clone: Antigen unknown.

The CDR3 extends over 12 amino acids. V lost 4 bases, J lost 5 bases, and 8 bases lay in between. Germline assignment: CDR1 GTSNPN and CDR2 SVGIG (reference sequence). The genes are TRBV30 and TRBJ2-2; D uncertain. Source: CD4+ or CD8+ T cells sorted from blood, taken in a trial of the OX40 agonist ivuxolimab. This receptor was identified in an adult with an advanced solid tumor such as melanoma, head and neck, liver or kidney cancer. The CDR3, as DNA: TGTGCCTGGAAGAAGAGGACCGGGGAGCTGTTTTTT. Protein sequence: CAWKKRTGELFF.